The 2 T cell receptor beta chains below come from one sample, sequenced in a study of T cell repertoires in cytomegalovirus infection. TCRdb processed the reads anew with MiXCR; each CDR3 protein has one entry. Among around 450,000 distinct CDR3 sequences, 10% to 12% were seen once, and the ten largest hold around 9.6%. The sample taken for sequencing was PBMCs. These receptors were taken from a human donor in good health (CMV status not recorded). Some clones in this sample may be carry-over from other donors' samples.

This sequence joins TRBV29-1 and TRBJ2-2; D not resolved. Germline V lookup: CDR1 SQVTM, CDR2 ANQGSEA. V shed 4 bases and J shed 0 bases, with 12 bases lying between them. The CDR3 spans 15 residues. CDR3 residues: CSVGFRLANTGELFF. For the CDR3, the DNA is TGCAGCGTTGGGTTCAGGCTCGCGAACACCGGGGAGCTGTTTTTT.

This clonotype was observed a handful of times. V usage is TRBV6-1 and J usage is TRBJ2-1; unclear D gene. V lost 7 bases to trimming and J lost 1 base, with 17 bases between them. CDR3 size: 16 residues. The V gene's germline CDR1 is MNHNS and CDR2 SASEGT. CDR3 nucleotides: TGTGCCAGCAACCCCTCGTTGGCGTCTTCCTACAATGAGCAGTTCTTC. This encodes CASNPSLASSYNEQFF.